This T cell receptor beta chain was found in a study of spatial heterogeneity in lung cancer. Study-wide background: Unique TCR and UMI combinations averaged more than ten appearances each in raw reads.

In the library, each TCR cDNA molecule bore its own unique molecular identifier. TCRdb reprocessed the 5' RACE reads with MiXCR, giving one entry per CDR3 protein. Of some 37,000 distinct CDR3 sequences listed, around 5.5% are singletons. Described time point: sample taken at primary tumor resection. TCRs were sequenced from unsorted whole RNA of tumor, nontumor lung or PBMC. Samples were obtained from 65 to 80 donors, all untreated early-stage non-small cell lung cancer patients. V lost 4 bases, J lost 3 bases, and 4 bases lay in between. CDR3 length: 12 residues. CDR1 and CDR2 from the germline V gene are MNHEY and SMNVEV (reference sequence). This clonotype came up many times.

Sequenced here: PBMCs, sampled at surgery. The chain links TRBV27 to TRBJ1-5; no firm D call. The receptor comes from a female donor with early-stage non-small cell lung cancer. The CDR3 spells CASSSYNQPQHF. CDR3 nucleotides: TGTGCCAGCAGTTCCTACAATCAGCCCCAGCATTTT.